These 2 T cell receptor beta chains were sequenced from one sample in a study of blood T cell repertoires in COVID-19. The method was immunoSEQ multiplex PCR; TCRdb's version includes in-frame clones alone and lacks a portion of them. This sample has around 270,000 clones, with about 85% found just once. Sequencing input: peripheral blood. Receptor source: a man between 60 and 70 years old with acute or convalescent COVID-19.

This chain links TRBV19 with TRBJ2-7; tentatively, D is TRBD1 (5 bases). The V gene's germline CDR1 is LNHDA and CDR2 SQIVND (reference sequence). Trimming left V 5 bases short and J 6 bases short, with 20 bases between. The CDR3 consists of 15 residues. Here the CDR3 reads CASSPGHSQRSEQYF. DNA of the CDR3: TGTGCCAGTAGTCCTGGACACTCCCAAAGATCCGAGCAGTACTTC.

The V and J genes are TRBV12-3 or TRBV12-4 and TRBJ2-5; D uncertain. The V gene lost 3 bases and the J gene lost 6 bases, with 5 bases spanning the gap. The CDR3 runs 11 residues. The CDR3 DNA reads TGTGCCAGCAGTTTCGAGAAGACCCAGTACTTC. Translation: CASSFEKTQYF.